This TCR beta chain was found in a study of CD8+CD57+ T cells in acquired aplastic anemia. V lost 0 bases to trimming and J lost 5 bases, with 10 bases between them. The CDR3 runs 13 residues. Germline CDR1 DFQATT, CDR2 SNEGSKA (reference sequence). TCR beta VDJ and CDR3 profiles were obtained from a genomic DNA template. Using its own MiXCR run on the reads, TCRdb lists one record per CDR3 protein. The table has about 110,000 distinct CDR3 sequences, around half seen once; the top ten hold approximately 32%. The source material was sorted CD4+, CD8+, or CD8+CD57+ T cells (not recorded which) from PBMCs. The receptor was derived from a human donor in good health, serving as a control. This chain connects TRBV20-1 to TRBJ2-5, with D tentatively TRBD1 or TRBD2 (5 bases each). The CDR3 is CSAREGVGETQYF. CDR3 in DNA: TGCAGTGCTAGAGAGGGGGTCGGGGAGACCCAGTACTTC.